This is a list of T cell receptor beta chains from one sample in a study of T cells in Graves' hyperthyroidism and ophthalmopathy. One entry per CDR3 protein, called by TCRdb with MiXCR from the multiplex PCR reads. The sample yields 700,000 or so distinct CDR3 sequences, about 17% seen once. The sequenced sample was blood. Source of these receptors: a man aged 18 to 29 with Graves' hyperthyroidism. Each CDR3 is given with its conserved first and last residue. D genes are given only for firm matches. Expanded clones get a size class; other rows say once, few or many, or leave the size out.

clone size	J gene	V gene	D gene	CDR3 DNA	CDR3 protein
few	TRBJ1-2	TRBV19	-	TGTGCCAGTTCAGGGGAGTCGGGTGGCTACACCTTC	CASSGESGGYTF
-	TRBJ1-1	TRBV29-1	-	TGCAGCGTTGAAGATGTGGGGAACACTGAAGCTTTCTTT	CSVEDVGNTEAFF
many	TRBJ2-5	TRBV12-3/TRBV12-4	-	TGTGCCAGCAGTGAGGGACTCGGCGGCGGAGAGACCCAGTACTTC	CASSEGLGGGETQYF
-	TRBJ2-1	TRBV27	TRBD2	TGTGCCAGCATGGGGCCGCGGGAGGGCCAATACAATGAGCAGTTCTTC	CASMGPREGQYNEQFF
many	TRBJ1-1	TRBV30	-	TGTGCCTGGAGTGTAGGGGCGAACACTGAAGCTTTCTTT	CAWSVGANTEAFF
many	TRBJ1-2	TRBV2	-	TGTGCCAGCAGACCCGGAAGGTTTAACTATGGCTACACCTTC	CASRPGRFNYGYTF
-	TRBJ2-3	TRBV7-2	-	TGTGCCAGCAGCTTGTCCCCCTACCCGAGAGGTACGCAGTATTTT	CASSLSPYPRGTQYF
-	TRBJ1-4	TRBV24-1	-	TGTGCCACCAGTGACCAAAATGAAAAACTGTTTTTT	CATSDQNEKLFF
few	TRBJ2-7	TRBV20-1	-	TGCAGTGCTAGTGATGTGCGGCCCCCCGCGGACGAGCAGTACTTC	CSASDVRPPADEQYF
-	TRBJ2-5	TRBV12-3/TRBV12-4	-	TGTGCCAGCAGTAACCGGGGCCAGCAAGGGGGAGAGACCCAGTACTTC	CASSNRGQQGGETQYF
few	TRBJ2-1	TRBV28	-	TGTGCCAGCAGTTTATATGCTGGCGGAGACCATGAGCAGTTCTTC	CASSLYAGGDHEQFF
many	TRBJ2-7	TRBV6-2/TRBV6-3	TRBD2	TGTGCCAGCAGTCGCCGACTAGCGGGAGACCATCTTTTTTCCGAGCAGTACTTC	CASSRRLAGDHLFSEQYF
few	TRBJ2-1	TRBV6-1	TRBD2	TGTGCCAGCAGCCCTAGACTAGCGGGAAGCTCCTACAATGAGCAGTTCTTC	CASSPRLAGSSYNEQFF
many	TRBJ2-7	TRBV11-2	TRBD1	TGTGCCAGCAGCTTAGGAGGGGGCAGGGCCTACGAGCAGTACTTC	CASSLGGGRAYEQYF
-	TRBJ2-2	TRBV27	-	TGTGCCAGCAGCTGGGACCCGCGGGCCGGGGAGCTGTTTTTT	CASSWDPRAGELFF
few	TRBJ1-2	TRBV10-3	TRBD1	TGTGCCATCACCACAGGGGGCGCCTATGGCTACACCTTC	CAITTGGAYGYTF
many	TRBJ1-5	TRBV12-3/TRBV12-4	-	TGTGCCAGCAGTTCCACAGGGTCCAATCAGCCCCAGCATTTT	CASSSTGSNQPQHF
many	TRBJ2-3	TRBV11-3	TRBD1	TGTGCCAGCAGCGCAACTCCGGGACAGAGCACAGATACGCAGTATTTT	CASSATPGQSTDTQYF
-	TRBJ1-3	TRBV11-2	TRBD1	TGTGCCAGCAGCATAGACAGGGGGTCTGGAAACACCATATATTTT	CASSIDRGSGNTIYF
few	TRBJ1-3	TRBV28	TRBD1	TGTGCCAGCACCATTACGGGGTGGACAGGGGGCGAAAGGGGAAACACCATATATTTT	CASTITGWTGGERGNTIYF
few	TRBJ2-3	TRBV6-6	-	TGTGCCAGCAGTTACCGGGACCCCACAGATACGCAGTATTTT	CASSYRDPTDTQYF
many	TRBJ1-4	TRBV4-3	-	TGCGCCAGCAGCCAATCAAAGGGGAGGGGTAATGAAAAACTGTTTTTT	CASSQSKGRGNEKLFF
many	TRBJ1-1	TRBV11-3	TRBD1	TGTGCCAGCAGCACCCGACAGGGGGCCGCGAACACTGAAGCTTTCTTT	CASSTRQGAANTEAFF
-	TRBJ1-5	TRBV10-3	TRBD1	TGTGCCATCAGTGCCACGGGACAGGGTTTGCAGCCCCAGCATTTT	CAISATGQGLQPQHF
few	TRBJ1-1	TRBV25-1	-	TGTGCCAGCAGTGCTCTGGACATGAACACTGAAGCTTTCTTT	CASSALDMNTEAFF
-	TRBJ2-1	TRBV9	TRBD2	TGTGCCAGCAGCGTAGGGGTAGCGGGGGCCTACAATGAGCAGTTCTTC	CASSVGVAGAYNEQFF
-	TRBJ2-3	TRBV19	-	TGTGCCAGTACCCCCAGGACTAGCACAGATACGCAGTATTTT	CASTPRTSTDTQYF